The present entry profiles one TCR beta chain with its context. Its specificity is not known. The CDR3 covers 13 residues. CDR1 is SNHLY and CDR2 is FYNNEI in the germline V gene. With 4 bases removed from V and 6 bases from J, the gap between germline ends came to 10 bases. Profiled with immunoSEQ multiplex PCR; TCRdb holds only in-frame clones, not every one. The sample has around 15,000 clones, around 69% seen once. The entry originates in a study of neoadjuvant anti-PD-1 for oral cavity cancer. At the level of the study: Patients mostly received three to four biweekly nivolumab doses at 3 mg/kg before surgery. Around day 43, patients without progression received a fourth nivolumab dose before surgery. Study observations and caveats: Non-responders to neoadjuvant nivolumab had significantly more clonal PBMC T cells than responders. TCR analyses covered only a few patients per response group.

The TCR was taken from a person between 40 and 85 years old with oral cavity squamous cell carcinoma. Sequenced here: PBMCs, sampled before nivolumab (anti-PD-1) treatment. The V and J genes are TRBV2 and TRBJ2-1; no clear D. The CDR3, as DNA: TGTGCCAGCAGTGTTGCCCCAGCCAATGAGCAGTTCTTC. Translating it yields CASSVAPANEQFF.